Sequencing of this T cell receptor beta chain was carried out in a study of cytomegalovirus exposure and HLA in healthy donors. As for the study in general: HLA-typed donors were the source of roughly 85 million unique TCRs held in an early data release.

CDR3 size: 14 residues. The V and J ends lost 6 bases and 1 base, in that order; junction bases with no gene match: 5. The germline gives CDR1 MNHNY, CDR2 SVGAGI (reference sequence). 13 Jbeta primers and 60 Vbeta primers were used for the PCR. Some clones are missing from TCRdb's copy, which holds only in-frame ones; the method was immunoSEQ multiplex PCR. This sample has over 150,000 clones; about 77% occur once, and the top ten carry approximately 4.6%. The receptor comes from a man aged 25 to 40 in good health and CMV-seropositive. The sample taken for sequencing was PBMCs. The V and J genes are TRBV6-6 and TRBJ1-1; TRBD1 aligns across 7 bases. In DNA, the CDR3 is TGTGCCAGCAGATTTGGACAGGAGAACACTGAAGCTTTCTTT. Translated, it gives CASRFGQENTEAFF.